The 29 T cell receptor beta chains below were found in one sample sequenced in a study of blood T cell repertoires in COVID-19. TCRdb keeps only in-frame clones here, not all; method: immunoSEQ multiplex PCR. The data hold nearly 200,000 clones, with around 82% observed a single time. The material sequenced was PBMCs or T cells enriched from blood (not recorded which). The receptor set was obtained from a man between 35 and 55 years old who had recovered from COVID-19.

The chain joins TRBV11-3 to TRBJ1-1; D remains unclear. Germline CDR1 is SGHNT and CDR2 is YENEEA. The V end was cut by 3 bases, the J end by 4 bases, with 15 bases between. The CDR3 spans 15 residues. This CDR3 reads CASSFNSAPGTEAFF. As DNA, the CDR3 is TGTGCCAGCAGCTTTAATTCCGCCCCGGGCACTGAAGCTTTCTTT.

The rearrangement joins TRBV6-6 to TRBJ1-2, with TRBD1 matching over 7 bases. The ends lost 6 bases at V and 4 bases at J; junction bases unmatched: 11. The CDR3 is 15 amino acids. Germline values: CDR1 MNHNY, CDR2 SVGAGI (reference sequence). The CDR3 region is CASRSHRDRLYGYTF. The CDR3 bases are TGTGCCAGCAGATCCCACCGGGACAGACTCTATGGCTACACCTTC.

This clone was seen just once. This chain's CDR3 is CASSLIGGGGNTIYF. DNA for the CDR3: TGTGCCAGCAGCTTAATTGGGGGCGGTGGAAACACCATATATTTT. The chain employs TRBV7-2 and TRBJ1-3; TRBD1 is a possible D gene (6 bases). This CDR3 has 15 amino acids. V lost 2 bases, J lost 3 bases, and 11 bases lay in between. Germline V lookup: CDR1 SGHTA, CDR2 FQGNSA.

This clone was observed a single time. The chain uses TRBV12-3 or TRBV12-4 and TRBJ2-7; weak D call: TRBD1 (5 bases). The germline V and J ends were trimmed by 6 bases and 6 bases, with 12 bases remaining between them. The CDR3 is 12 amino acids. The CDR3 region is CASRSGSGEQYF. The CDR3 DNA sequence: TGTGCCAGCAGATCAGGGTCGGGCGAGCAGTACTTC.

V gene TRBV12-3 or TRBV12-4 combines with J gene TRBJ1-4; D might be TRBD1 (5 bases). V lost 8 bases, J lost 7 bases, and 14 bases lay in between. The CDR3 length is 13 residues. CDR3 sequence reads: CASGTQGGEKLFF. For the CDR3, the DNA is TGTGCCAGCGGAACCCAGGGAGGTGAAAAACTGTTTTTT.

V and J are TRBV19 and TRBJ1-2, with 8 nucleotides matching TRBD1. V lost 9 bases, J lost 3 bases, and 6 bases stayed unmatched. Germline V CDR1 and CDR2: LNHDA, SQIVND (reference sequence). CDR3 length equals 13 residues. CDR3 DNA: TGTGCCAGCGCGAACAGGGGGTACTATGGCTACACCTTC. As protein: CASANRGYYGYTF.

The V gene is TRBV20-1, the J gene TRBJ2-5, with a weak D call TRBD2 (5 bases). The germline V gene encodes CDR1 DFQATT and CDR2 SNEGSKA (reference sequence). The CDR3 is 11 residues long. The V gene lost 3 bases and the J gene lost 6 bases, with 8 bases spanning the gap. CDR3 sequence: CSASLAKTQYF. The CDR3 DNA reads TGCAGTGCTAGTTTAGCGAAGACCCAGTACTTC.

The rearrangement uses TRBV4-1 and TRBJ2-5, with D possibly TRBD2 on 5 matching bases. This CDR3 contains 15 residues. The ends were cut back, 4 bases at V and 5 bases at J, with 17 bases in the middle. Per the germline V gene, CDR1 is MGHRA and CDR2 is YSYEKL. This CDR3 reads CASSPKEGRGETQYF. CDR3 bases: TGCGCCAGCAGCCCGAAAGAGGGCCGAGGGGAGACCCAGTACTTC.

This clone was counted only a few times. The chain has TRBV7-9 and TRBJ2-7; the D gene is possibly TRBD2 (5 bases). CDR1 is SEHNR, CDR2 FQNEAQ, per germline (reference sequence). Trimming left V 0 bases short and J 0 bases short, with 9 bases between. This CDR3 spans 15 amino acids. The DNA of the CDR3 is TGTGCCAGCAGCTTAGCAGGACGGGACTCCTACGAGCAGTACTTC. Protein sequence: CASSLAGRDSYEQYF.

This chain links TRBV4-1 with TRBJ2-5, with D possibly TRBD1 on 6 matching bases. The CDR3 has 14 residues. With 4 bases removed from V and 5 bases from J, the gap between germline ends came to 14 bases. Germline V lookup: CDR1 MGHRA, CDR2 YSYEKL. The CDR3 spells CASSLGQSRETQYF. DNA for the CDR3: TGCGCCAGCAGCCTAGGACAGTCTAGGGAGACCCAGTACTTC.

The chain employs TRBV18 and TRBJ1-1, with unresolved D. The CDR3 length is 15 residues. V lost 1 base, J lost 1 base, and 10 bases lay in between. Germline V gives CDR1 KGHSH, CDR2 LQKENI. CDR3 nucleotide sequence: TGTGCCAGCTCACCACTTTTAGCCGGGAACACTGAAGCTTTCTTT. Its translation: CASSPLLAGNTEAFF.

The chain employs TRBV7-9 and TRBJ1-4, with 9 bases fitting TRBD1. Germline V gene lookup returns CDR1 SEHNR and CDR2 FQNEAQ (reference sequence). The CDR3 has 15 amino acids. V shed 5 bases and J 7 bases; nucleotides not matched to a gene: 8. Here the CDR3 reads CASSRNRGQSEKLFF. CDR3 in DNA: TGTGCCAGCAGCCGAAACAGGGGGCAGAGTGAAAAACTGTTTTTT.

This chain joins TRBV15 and TRBJ1-4; TRBD1 is a possible D gene (5 bases). The germline V and J ends were trimmed by 0 bases and 7 bases, with 6 bases remaining between them. The germline V gene encodes CDR1 LNHNV and CDR2 YYDKDF (reference sequence). The CDR3 extends over 13 amino acids. CDR3 bases: TGTGCCACCAGCAGAGATCAGGGTGAAAAACTGTTTTTT. This codes for CATSRDQGEKLFF. Supplemented by reference TRBV15 and TRBJ1-4, the full variable domain reads DAMVIQNPRYQVTQFGKPVTLSCSQTLNHNVMYWYQQKSSQAPKLLFHYYDKDFNNEADTPDNFQSRRPNTSFCFLDIRSPGLGDTAMYLCATSRDQGEKLFFGSGTQLSVL.

V gene TRBV30 combines with J gene TRBJ2-2; tentatively, D is TRBD1 (5 bases). Per the germline V gene, CDR1 is GTSNPN and CDR2 is SVGIG (reference sequence). Trimming took off 2 bases at V and 7 bases at J, with 11 bases between the two ends. The CDR3 contains 13 residues. CDR3 sequence: CAWSRQGNGELFF. The CDR3 DNA reads as TGTGCCTGGAGTCGGCAGGGTAACGGGGAGCTGTTTTTT.

There are a few counts of this clone. The V call is TRBV27, the J call TRBJ2-7, with 11 bases that match TRBD1. The CDR3 is 15 amino acids. The germline V gene encodes CDR1 MNHEY and CDR2 SMNVEV (reference sequence). V shed 5 bases, J shed 2 bases, and the junction held 5 bases outside the gene matches. The CDR3 here is CASSRLGQGAYEQYF. The CDR3 DNA reads as TGTGCCAGCAGTAGGCTGGGACAGGGGGCCTACGAGCAGTACTTC.

J is TRBJ1-3 and V is TRBV28, with a tentative D call TRBD1 (6 bases). V gave up 9 bases and J gave up 0 bases, with 12 bases separating them. This CDR3 spans 14 amino acids. Germline loops: CDR1 MDHEN, CDR2 SYDVKM. In nucleotides, the CDR3 is TGTGCCAGTCACCAAGGGGGCTCTGGAAACACCATATATTTT. Translation gives CASHQGGSGNTIYF.

The V and J genes are TRBV25-1 and TRBJ1-2, with TRBD1 identical over 7 bases. This CDR3 contains 14 residues. V shed 4 bases, J shed 5 bases, and the junction held 7 bases outside the gene matches. Looked up from germline, CDR1 is MGHDK and CDR2 is SYGVNS. The CDR3 DNA reads TGTGCCAGCAGTGGCGAGACAGGGCTATATGGCTACACCTTC. Its translation is CASSGETGLYGYTF.

The chain joins TRBV4-3 to TRBJ1-2, with 7 positions matching TRBD1. Germline trimming cut 4 bases from V and 2 bases from J; bases unmatched to any gene: 10. CDR1 and CDR2 from the germline V gene are LGHNA and YSLEER. The length of the CDR3 is 16 residues. The CDR3 nucleotides are TGCGCCAGCAGCCTCTATACAGGGGATCGCAACTATGGCTACACCTTC. This gives the protein CASSLYTGDRNYGYTF.

V is TRBV19 and J is TRBJ2-5; 8 bases fit TRBD2. CDR3 length: 14 residues. The V gene's germline CDR1 is LNHDA and CDR2 SQIVND (reference sequence). After removal of 5 bases from V and 4 bases from J, the junction contained 6 bases not matched to a gene. The CDR3 nucleotides read TGTGCCAGTAGTGGGACTAGTGGTGGAGAGACCCAGTACTTC. This sequence encodes CASSGTSGGETQYF.

This clone was counted a few times. V and J are TRBV5-5 and TRBJ1-5; D is unresolved. The CDR3 is made up of 16 amino acids. Trimming stripped 1 base from V and 0 bases from J, with 11 bases between. The germline V gene encodes CDR1 SGHKS and CDR2 YYEKEE (reference sequence). CDR3 coding DNA: TGTGCCAGCAGCTTGCGAGGGATAAATAGCAATCAGCCCCAGCATTTT. Amino acid sequence: CASSLRGINSNQPQHF. The variable domain in full, completed from reference TRBV5-5 and TRBJ1-5, reads DAGVTQSPTHLIKTRGQQVTLRCSPISGHKSVSWYQQVLGQGPQFIFQYYEKEERGRGNFPDRFSARQFPNYSSELNVNALLLGDSALYLCASSLRGINSNQPQHFGDGTRLSIL.

V usage is TRBV5-1 and J usage is TRBJ2-7; D possibly corresponds to TRBD2 (5 bases). Germline-derived CDR1 and CDR2 are SGHRS and YFSETQ. V lost 6 bases to trimming and J lost 5 bases, with 18 bases between them. The CDR3 is 14 residues long. CDR3 loop: CASNLAGEGHEQYF. DNA for the CDR3: TGCGCCAGCAACCTAGCCGGGGAAGGCCACGAGCAGTACTTC.

V is TRBV19 and J is TRBJ1-4, with TRBD1 matching over 8 bases. Per the germline V gene, CDR1 is LNHDA and CDR2 is SQIVND (reference sequence). The CDR3 has 16 residues. V lost 7 bases and J lost 3; bases outside the gene matches: 10. As DNA, the CDR3 is TGTGCCAGTACCAATCGGACAGGGCGACCTAATGAAAAACTGTTTTTT. Residues: CASTNRTGRPNEKLFF.

This sequence joins TRBV18 and TRBJ2-7, with D possibly TRBD2 on 6 matching bases. The CDR3 spans 16 residues. The V end lost 2 bases, the J end lost 5 bases, and 19 bases lay between the germline ends. The V gene's germline CDR1 is KGHSH and CDR2 LQKENI. CDR3 protein: CASSPDPAGRYDEQYF. In DNA, the CDR3 is TGTGCCAGCTCACCAGATCCAGCGGGCCGCTATGACGAGCAGTACTTC.

This chain joins TRBV4-1 and TRBJ2-3, with a possible D match to TRBD2 (6 bases). The CDR3 spans 17 residues. Trimming left V 1 base short and J 4 bases short, with 18 bases between. Per the germline V gene, CDR1 is MGHRA and CDR2 is YSYEKL. CDR3 coding DNA: TGCGCCAGCAGCCAAGGGTCCCTAGCGTTTGGCGCAGATACGCAGTATTTT. Translated, it gives CASSQGSLAFGADTQYF.

This clone was seen only a few times. The chain links TRBV5-1 to TRBJ2-7; 7 bases line up with TRBD1. The CDR3 is 13 residues long. Unmatched junction bases numbered 4, after V lost 4 bases and J lost 3 bases. The germline V gene encodes CDR1 SGHRS and CDR2 YFSETQ. The CDR3 DNA sequence: TGCGCCAGCAGCCCATACAGGGGCTACGAGCAGTACTTC. This translates into CASSPYRGYEQYF.

The chain has TRBV4-3 and TRBJ2-2, with D unclear. Trimming removed 0 bases from V and 7 bases from J, with 6 bases in between. This CDR3 region has 13 residues. Germline V gives CDR1 LGHNA, CDR2 YSLEER. The CDR3 DNA reads as TGCGCCAGCAGCCAAGATCGCAGCGGGGAGCTGTTTTTT. Translating it yields CASSQDRSGELFF.

This chain uses TRBV28 with TRBJ1-2, with D tentatively TRBD1 (5 bases). Germline lookup yields CDR1 MDHEN and CDR2 SYDVKM. The CDR3 is 17 residues long. V lost 5 bases and J 7 bases, leaving 26 bases between the germline ends. The CDR3 DNA sequence: TGTGCCAGCAGTCGATCGGGGGACCTTGTTATCATCAGTGGCTACACCTTC. Its protein product is CASSRSGDLVIISGYTF.

Only one count was recorded for this clone. Other DNA sequences in this sample translate to the same CDR3. The gene calls are TRBV7-3 and TRBJ1-1, with D possibly TRBD1 on 5 matching bases. Germline V gene data show CDR1 as SGHTA and CDR2 as FQGTGA. V dropped 3 bases and J dropped 3 bases, with 8 bases sitting between them. This CDR3 comprises 13 residues. In DNA form, the CDR3 reads TGTGCCAGCAGCTTCTCCAGGGACACTGAAGCTTTCTTT. Its protein product is CASSFSRDTEAFF.

This clone has only one observation. The rearrangement uses TRBV14 and TRBJ2-7; 8 nucleotides align to TRBD1. The germline CDR1 and CDR2 sequences are SGHDN and FVKESK. CDR3 length: 17 residues. The J segment lost 2 bases and the V segment lost 0 bases, leaving 9 bases of the junction unmatched. CDR3: CASSQDIVGTGPYEQYF. In DNA form, the CDR3 reads TGTGCCAGCAGCCAAGACATCGTAGGGACAGGACCCTACGAGCAGTACTTC.